Described below is a single TCR beta chain sequence and its context. The sample is drawn from a study of T cell changes during pregnancy in multiple sclerosis. Only in-frame clones appear in the TCRdb table, and some are missing; sequencing was by immunoSEQ multiplex PCR. Of 90,000 to 120,000 clones in the sample, 85% to 95% were seen once. The germline CDR1 and CDR2 sequences are GTSNPN and SVGIG (reference sequence). Trimming removed 0 bases from V and 5 bases from J, with 14 bases in between. This CDR3 is built from 15 residues. The TCR was taken from a female donor with multiple sclerosis, enrolled in a pregnancy study. This chain connects TRBV30 to TRBJ1-5; possibly TRBD1 for D (6 bases). The sample consisted of peripheral blood, taken before pregnancy. The CDR3 coding sequence is TGTGCCTGGAGTGTACGGGGGGGCAACTATCAGCCCCAGCATTTT. It encodes CAWSVRGGNYQPQHF.